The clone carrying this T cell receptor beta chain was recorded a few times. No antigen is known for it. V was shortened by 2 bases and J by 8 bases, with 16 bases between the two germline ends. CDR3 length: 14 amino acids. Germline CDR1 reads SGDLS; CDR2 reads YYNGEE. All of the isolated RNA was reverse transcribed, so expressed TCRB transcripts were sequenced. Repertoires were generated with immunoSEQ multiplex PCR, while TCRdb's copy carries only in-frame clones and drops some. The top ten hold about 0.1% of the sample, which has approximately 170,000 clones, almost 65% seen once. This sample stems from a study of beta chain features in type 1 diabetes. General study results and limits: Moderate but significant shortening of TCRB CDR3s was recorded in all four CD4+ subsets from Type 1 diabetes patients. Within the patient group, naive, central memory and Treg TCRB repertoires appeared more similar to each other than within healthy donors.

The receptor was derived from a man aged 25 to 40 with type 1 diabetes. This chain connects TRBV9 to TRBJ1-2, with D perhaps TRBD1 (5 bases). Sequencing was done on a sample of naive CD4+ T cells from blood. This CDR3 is CASSVGGPPIGYTF. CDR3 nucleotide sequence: TGTGCCAGCAGCGTGGGGGGTCCCCCTATAGGCTACACCTTC.